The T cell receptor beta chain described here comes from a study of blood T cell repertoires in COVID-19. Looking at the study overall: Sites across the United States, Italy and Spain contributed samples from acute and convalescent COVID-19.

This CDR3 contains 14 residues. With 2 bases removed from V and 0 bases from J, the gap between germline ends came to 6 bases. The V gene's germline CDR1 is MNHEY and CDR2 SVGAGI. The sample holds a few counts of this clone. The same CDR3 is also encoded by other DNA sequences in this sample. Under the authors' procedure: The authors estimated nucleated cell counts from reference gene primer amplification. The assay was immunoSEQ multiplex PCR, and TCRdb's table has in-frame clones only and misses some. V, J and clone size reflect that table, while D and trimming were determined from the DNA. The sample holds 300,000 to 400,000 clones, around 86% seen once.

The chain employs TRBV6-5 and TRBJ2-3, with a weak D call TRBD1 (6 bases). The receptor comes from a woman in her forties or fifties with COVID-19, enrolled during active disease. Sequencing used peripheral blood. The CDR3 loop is CASSYTGSTDTQYF. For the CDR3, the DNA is TGTGCCAGCAGTTACACAGGGAGCACAGATACGCAGTATTTT.